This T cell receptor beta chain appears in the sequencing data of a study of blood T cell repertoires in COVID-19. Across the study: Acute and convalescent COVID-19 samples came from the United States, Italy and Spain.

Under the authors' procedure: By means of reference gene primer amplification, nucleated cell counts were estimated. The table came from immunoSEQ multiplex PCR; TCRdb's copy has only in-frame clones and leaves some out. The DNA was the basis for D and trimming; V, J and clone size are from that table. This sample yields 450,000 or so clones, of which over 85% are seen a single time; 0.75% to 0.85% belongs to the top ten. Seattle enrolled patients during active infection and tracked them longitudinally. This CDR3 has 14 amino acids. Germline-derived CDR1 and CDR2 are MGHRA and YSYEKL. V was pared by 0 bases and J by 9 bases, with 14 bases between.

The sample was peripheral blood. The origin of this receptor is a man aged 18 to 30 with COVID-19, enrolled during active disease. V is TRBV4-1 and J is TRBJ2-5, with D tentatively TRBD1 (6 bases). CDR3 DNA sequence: TGCGCCAGCAGCCAAGACGTGGGGGCGTGGGCCCAGTACTTC. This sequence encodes CASSQDVGAWAQYF.